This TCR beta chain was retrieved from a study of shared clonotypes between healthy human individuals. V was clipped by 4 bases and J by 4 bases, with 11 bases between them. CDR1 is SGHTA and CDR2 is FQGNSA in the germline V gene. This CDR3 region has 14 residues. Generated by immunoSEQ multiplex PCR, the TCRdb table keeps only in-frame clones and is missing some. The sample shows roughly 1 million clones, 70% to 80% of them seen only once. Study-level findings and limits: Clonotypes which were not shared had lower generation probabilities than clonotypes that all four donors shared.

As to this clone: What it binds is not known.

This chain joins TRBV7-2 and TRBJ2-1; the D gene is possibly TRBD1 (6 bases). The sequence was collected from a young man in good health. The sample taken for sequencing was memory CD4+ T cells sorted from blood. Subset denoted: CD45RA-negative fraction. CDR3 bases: TGTGCCAGCAGCTCTGGACAGATTTACAATGAGCAGTTCTTC. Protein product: CASSSGQIYNEQFF.